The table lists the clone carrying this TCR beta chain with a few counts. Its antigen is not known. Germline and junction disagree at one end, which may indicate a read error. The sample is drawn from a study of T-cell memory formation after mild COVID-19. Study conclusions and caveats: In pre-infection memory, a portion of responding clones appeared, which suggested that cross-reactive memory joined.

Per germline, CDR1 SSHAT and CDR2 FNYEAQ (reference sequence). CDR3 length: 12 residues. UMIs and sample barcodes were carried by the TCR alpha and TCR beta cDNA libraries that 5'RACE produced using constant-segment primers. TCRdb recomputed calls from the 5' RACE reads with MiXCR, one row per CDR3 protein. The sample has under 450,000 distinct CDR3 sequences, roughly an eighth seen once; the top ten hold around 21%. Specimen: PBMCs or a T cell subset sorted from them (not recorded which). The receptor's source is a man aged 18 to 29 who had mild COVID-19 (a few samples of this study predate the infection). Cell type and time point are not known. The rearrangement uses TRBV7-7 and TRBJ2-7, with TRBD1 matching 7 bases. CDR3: CASSYPGGEQYF. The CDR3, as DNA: TGTGCTAGCAGTTACCCAGGGGGCGAGCAGTACTTC.